The 18 T cell receptor beta chains below come from one sample, sequenced in a study of beta chain features in type 1 diabetes. General observations from the study: Among patients with Type 1 diabetes, TCRB CDR3s were moderately but significantly shorter in every one of the four CD4+ subsets.

Investigators reverse transcribed all isolated RNA, so they sequenced expressed TCRB transcripts. TCRdb's copy holds only in-frame clones and misses some; the assay was immunoSEQ multiplex PCR. The sample has approximately 250,000 clones, approximately 10% seen once; the top ten hold 0.017%. No antigens are known for them. Sequenced sample: naive CD4+ T cells from blood. Receptor source: a young man with type 1 diabetes.

The rearrangement joins TRBV4-2 to TRBJ1-5; a weak D match, TRBD1 (6 bases). V was trimmed by 0 bases and J by 0 bases, leaving 9 bases between them. The germline V gene encodes CDR1 LGHNA and CDR2 YNFKEQ. This CDR3 contains 16 residues. In DNA form, the CDR3 reads TGTGCCAGCAGCCAAGAGGGACATCCTAGCAATCAGCCCCAGCATTTT. It specifies CASSQEGHPSNQPQHF.

Note on this clone: The same CDR3 arises from other DNA sequences in this sample as well. The chain employs TRBV18 and TRBJ1-1; 8 nucleotides align to TRBD1. There are 14 residues in the CDR3. Germline V gene lookup returns CDR1 KGHSH and CDR2 LQKENI. V shed 3 bases and J 1 base; nucleotides not matched to a gene: 1. The CDR3 DNA reads TGTGCCAGCTCACCCGGGACAGGGAACACTGAAGCTTTCTTT. Amino acids: CASSPGTGNTEAFF.

This clone was seen a few times. This chain uses TRBV18 with TRBJ1-6; D unresolved. Trimming stripped 1 base from V and 8 bases from J, with 12 bases between. The CDR3 sequence is 15 residues long. Per the germline V gene, CDR1 is KGHSH and CDR2 is LQKENI. Here the CDR3 reads CASSPRVRRDSPLHF. The CDR3 bases are TGTGCCAGCTCACCACGGGTGAGGAGAGATTCACCCCTCCACTTT.

This clone was observed a few times. J is TRBJ1-6 and V is TRBV7-2; D is undetermined. The V end was cut by 5 bases, the J end by 9 bases, with 14 bases between. This CDR3 has 14 amino acids. The germline V gene encodes CDR1 SGHTA and CDR2 FQGNSA. CDR3 sequence (DNA): TGTGCCAGCAGCCTAAACGTTGGGCCTTCACCCCTCCACTTT. It is translated as CASSLNVGPSPLHF. Supplemented by reference TRBV7-2 and TRBJ1-6, the full variable domain reads GAGVSQSPSNKVTEKGKDVELRCDPISGHTALYWYRQSLGQGLEFLIYFQGNSAPDKSGLPSDRFSAERTGGSVSTLTIQRTQQEDSAVYLCASSLNVGPSPLHFGNGTRLTVT.

A word on this clone: Because the CDR3's place on the DNA is in doubt, the DNA is left out and the CDR3 is given as listed by TCRdb. The V and J genes are TRBV5-6 and TRBJ2-2; the DNA was not used to check the table's D call, TRBD1. The CDR3 length equals 13 residues, ends included. Germline V CDR1 and CDR2: SGHDT, YYEEEE. CDR3 in amino acids: CASSWGQGADWFF.

This chain joins TRBV7-2 and TRBJ1-6, with D unresolved. The V gene lost 5 bases and the J gene lost 6 bases, with 17 bases spanning the gap. The germline V gene encodes CDR1 SGHTA and CDR2 FQGNSA. This CDR3 is 16 amino acids long. In DNA form, the CDR3 reads TGTGCCAGCAGCCGCGGGCTGGGCCAAAGTAATTCACCCCTCCACTTT. Its translation is CASSRGLGQSNSPLHF.

The chain combines TRBV9 with TRBJ1-2; no definite D call. The CDR3 is 15 residues long. V lost 4 bases to trimming and J lost 3 bases, with 16 bases between them. Looked up from germline, CDR1 is SGDLS and CDR2 is YYNGEE. The DNA for the CDR3 is TGTGCCAGCAGCTCTATGCGGGGTTCGGACTATGGCTACACCTTC. Translating gives CASSSMRGSDYGYTF. Together with reference TRBV9 and TRBJ1-2, the CDR3 gives the full variable domain: DSGVTQTPKHLITATGQRVTLRCSPRSGDLSVYWYQQSLDQGLQFLIQYYNGEERAKGNILERFSAQQFPDLHSELNLSSLELGDSALYFCASSSMRGSDYGYTFGSGTRLTVV.

This sequence joins TRBV7-9 and TRBJ2-7; 9 nucleotides line up with TRBD1. In germline, CDR1 is SEHNR, CDR2 FQNEAQ (reference sequence). This CDR3 is 15 amino acids long. The V and J ends lost 5 bases and 3 bases, in that order; junction bases with no gene match: 8. The CDR3 DNA sequence: TGTGCCAGCAGCCCTGGACAGGGGCTGATCTACGAGCAGTACTTC. It is translated as CASSPGQGLIYEQYF.

The genes are TRBV7-6 and TRBJ2-1; possibly TRBD1 for D (6 bases). The V and J ends lost 5 bases and 3 bases respectively, with 11 bases between them. Germline CDR1 SGHVS, CDR2 FNYEAQ. This CDR3 is 14 amino acids long. The CDR3: CASSQGQGYNEQFF. DNA of the CDR3: TGTGCCAGCAGCCAGGGGCAGGGCTACAATGAGCAGTTCTTC.

V and J are TRBV19 and TRBJ1-1; 7 bases match TRBD1. From germline, CDR1 is LNHDA and CDR2 SQIVND (reference sequence). The CDR3 has 13 amino acids. V shed 7 bases, J shed 2 bases, and the junction held 4 bases outside the gene matches. As DNA, the CDR3 is TGTGCCAGTACCCGGACAGGCAACACTGAAGCTTTCTTT. This gives the protein CASTRTGNTEAFF.

This clone has just a few counts. V and J are TRBV5-4 and TRBJ2-1; no firm D call. This CDR3 comprises 14 residues. CDR1 is SGHNT and CDR2 is YYREEE in the germline V gene (reference sequence). Trimming removed 0 bases from V and 8 bases from J, with 12 bases in between. The CDR3 is CASSLVGSLDEQFF. CDR3 DNA: TGTGCCAGCAGCTTGGTCGGTAGCTTGGATGAGCAGTTCTTC. The full variable domain, in which reference TRBV5-4 and TRBJ2-1 provide the parts outside the CDR3, is ETGVTQSPTHLIKTRGQQVTLRCSSQSGHNTVSWYQQALGQGPQFIFQYYREEENGRGNFPPRFSGLQFPNYSSELNVNALELDDSALYLCASSLVGSLDEQFFGPGTRLTVL.

The chain couples TRBV4-2 to TRBJ1-2; D gene ambiguous. The CDR3 sequence is 16 residues long. CDR1 is LGHNA and CDR2 is YNFKEQ in the germline V gene. V gave up 0 bases and J gave up 12 bases, with 23 bases separating them. The CDR3 spells CASSQDETRLPAINTF. DNA for the CDR3: TGTGCCAGCAGCCAAGATGAGACGCGACTGCCGGCGATCAACACCTTC.

The chain employs TRBV19 and TRBJ1-5; 7 nucleotides agree with TRBD1. This CDR3 comprises 13 residues. The germline V gene encodes CDR1 LNHDA and CDR2 SQIVND (reference sequence). J was trimmed by 7 bases and V by 4 bases; bases with no gene match: 4. The CDR3, as DNA: TGTGCCAGTAGTACTGACAGGGCCCAGCCCCAGCATTTT. Translation gives CASSTDRAQPQHF.

The chain links TRBV7-3 to TRBJ1-5; no reliable D call. V was clipped by 3 bases and J by 0 bases, with 9 bases between them. This CDR3 is 15 amino acids long. Germline CDR1 is SGHTA and CDR2 is FQGTGA. CDR3 amino acids: CASSFGRGSNQPQHF. The DNA for the CDR3 is TGTGCCAGCAGCTTCGGACGGGGTAGCAATCAGCCCCAGCATTTT. The entire variable domain, with the rest obtained from reference TRBV7-3 and TRBJ1-5, is as follows: GAGVSQTPSNKVTEKGKYVELRCDPISGHTALYWYRQSLGQGPEFLIYFQGTGAADDSGLPNDRFFAVRPEGSVSTLKIQRTERGDSAVYLCASSFGRGSNQPQHFGDGTRLSIL.

The chain recombines TRBV11-1 with TRBJ2-4; D perhaps matches TRBD2 (6 bases). V gave up 2 bases and J gave up 8 bases, with 10 bases separating them. Germline CDR1 is SGHAT and CDR2 is FQDESV (reference sequence). This CDR3 comprises 13 residues. CDR3 nucleotide sequence: TGTGCCAGCAGCTTAACGCCGGGGGACATTCAGTACTTC. This gives the protein CASSLTPGDIQYF.

This clone was counted between two and nine times. The chain combines TRBV7-6 with TRBJ2-5; D remains ambiguous. The CDR3 is 11 amino acids. Trimming took off 3 bases at V and 4 bases at J, with 3 bases between the two ends. CDR1 and CDR2 (germline): SGHVS, FNYEAQ. CDR3 protein: CASSFRETQYF. In DNA, the CDR3 is TGTGCCAGCAGCTTCCGAGAGACCCAGTACTTC.

J is TRBJ1-6 and V is TRBV2; possibly TRBD1 for D (5 bases). The CDR3 sequence is 15 residues long. V was cut by 2 bases and J by 10 bases, with 15 bases left in between. Germline V gene data show CDR1 as SNHLY and CDR2 as FYNNEI. The CDR3 loop reads CASSEWAGSGSPLHF. CDR3 DNA sequence: TGTGCCAGCAGTGAATGGGCAGGGTCGGGCTCACCCCTCCACTTT.

This clone was recorded a few times. The V gene is TRBV7-9, the J gene TRBJ1-2, with D unclear. The CDR3 sequence is 11 residues long. The V end was cut by 5 bases, the J end by 5 bases, with 6 bases between. From germline, CDR1 is SEHNR and CDR2 FQNEAQ (reference sequence). DNA of the CDR3: TGTGCCAGCAGCCTCGTATATGGCTACACCTTC. It is translated as CASSLVYGYTF.